Listed below are T cell receptor beta chains from one sample, sequenced in a study of somatic mutations in cytotoxic T cells in rheumatoid arthritis. The repertoire was sequenced with immunoSEQ multiplex PCR; TCRdb's copy has only in-frame clones and lacks some. The data contain more than 5,500 clones, 74% of them singletons. The sample was CD8+ T cells sorted from blood. The receptor set was obtained from an adult with rheumatoid arthritis. CDR3s include the opening cysteine and the closing phenylalanine or tryptophan. The D gene is left open where the match is weak.

>TRBV6-5|TRBD1
CASKHDRGNSPLHF
>TRBV5-1|TRBD2
CASSRGGGMSYNEQFF
>TRBV28|NA
CASSPLDGLENIQYF
>TRBV4-1|TRBD2
CASSQDRGGRTDTQYF
>TRBV12-2|NA
CASRSDVGRQLNEKLFF
>TRBV6-5|NA
CAPTGANTEAFF
>TRBV11-2|NA
CASSSPGAETQYF
>TRBV10-1|NA
CASCPDDDSYEQYF
>TRBV7-2|TRBD2
CASRRRGGLNNEQFF
>TRBV29-1|NA
CSVAEEAFF
>TRBV6-6|NA
CASSYAEVNTDTQYF
>TRBV27|TRBD2
CASSLWASGGSYEQYF
>TRBV15|NA
CATSPGGGPQHF
>TRBV7-9|TRBD1
CASSPNNRGLVSGANVLTF
>TRBV6-4|NA
CASSDSQETGELFF
>TRBV30|NA
CAWSVEWTATYEQYF
>TRBV29-1|TRBD1
CSTRDRYSYEQYF
>TRBV4-2|TRBD2
CASSQDLQGLAVLETQYF
>TRBV5-1|TRBD1
CASSWSPGQGGNTIYF
>TRBV5-1|NA
CASSFRGANTGELFF
>TRBV4-3|TRBD1
CASSQVPRTGLGYTF
>TRBV9|NA
CASSVQGNTEAFF
>TRBV9|TRBD2
CASSGTSDYEQYF
>TRBV7-2|TRBD2
CASSLIAGGRGDTQYF
>TRBV7-9|TRBD2
CASSLYAGGLQETQYF
>TRBV30|TRBD1
CAWTPQGADTGELFF
>TRBV2|NA
CANGGGPGELFF
>TRBV6-4|TRBD1
CASSGRTGYSNQPQHF
>TRBV6-1|NA
CASSDVDSYQETQYF
>TRBV9|NA
CASSVEQGVGAEQFF
>TRBV4-1|TRBD2
CASSQGRPTSGVYNEQFF
>TRBV5-8|TRBD2
CATRDPAGVPFF
>TRBV4-1|NA
CASSLEVDTEAFF
>TRBV13|TRBD2
CASSFVSSGGANEQFF
>TRBV7-9|NA
CASSDGRGKVSYEQYF
>TRBV11-2|TRBD1
CASSPSGTGEYGGAFF